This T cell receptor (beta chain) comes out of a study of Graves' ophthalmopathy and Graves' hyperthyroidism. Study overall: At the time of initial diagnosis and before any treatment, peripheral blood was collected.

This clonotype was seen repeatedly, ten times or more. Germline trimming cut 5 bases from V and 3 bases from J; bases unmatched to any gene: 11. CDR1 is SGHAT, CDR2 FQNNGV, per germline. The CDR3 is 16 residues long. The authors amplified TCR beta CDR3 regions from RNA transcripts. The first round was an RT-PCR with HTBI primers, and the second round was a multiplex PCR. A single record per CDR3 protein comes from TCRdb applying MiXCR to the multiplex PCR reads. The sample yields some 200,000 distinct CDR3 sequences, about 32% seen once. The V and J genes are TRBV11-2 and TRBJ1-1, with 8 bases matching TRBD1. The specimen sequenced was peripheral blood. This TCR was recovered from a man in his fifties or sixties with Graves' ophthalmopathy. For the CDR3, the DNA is TGTGCCAGCAGCCTCTCGTGGCAGGGGGCGGACACTGAAGCTTTCTTT. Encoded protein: CASSLSWQGADTEAFF.